A single sample is the source of the 6 T cell receptor beta chains below, sequenced in a study of B cell selection in AIRE deficiency. Using immunoSEQ multiplex PCR, the repertoire was profiled, and TCRdb retains in-frame clones only, with some absent. The profile shows about 25,000 clones, about 95% of them singletons. The sorted conventional CD4 T cells were gated as CD4+CD127+. The sample was CD4+CD127+ conventional T cells sorted from PBMCs. The receptors here all came from a human donor in good health.

This clone was counted only a few times. The chain joins TRBV19 to TRBJ1-2; 10 bases agree with TRBD1. Germline loops: CDR1 LNHDA, CDR2 SQIVND (reference sequence). The CDR3 is made up of 14 amino acids. Trimming cost V 3 bases and J 7 bases; bases outside gene matches: 5. The CDR3 region is CASSIPGTGAGYTF. CDR3 coding DNA: TGTGCCAGTAGTATTCCAGGGACAGGGGCTGGCTACACCTTC.

This sequence joins TRBV11-2 and TRBJ2-7, with 10 bases identical to TRBD1. CDR1 and CDR2 (germline): SGHAT, FQNNGV. The CDR3 runs 19 residues. Trimming cost V 4 bases and J 0 bases; bases outside gene matches: 15. The CDR3 protein is CASSSKPGQGPLNSYEQYF. In DNA, the CDR3 is TGTGCCAGCAGCTCCAAACCGGGACAGGGGCCCCTAAACTCCTACGAGCAGTACTTC.

V gene TRBV10-1 combines with J gene TRBJ2-1; TRBD1 is a possible D gene (5 bases). Looked up from germline, CDR1 is WNHNN and CDR2 is SYGVQD (reference sequence). This CDR3 has 13 residues. V lost 7 bases to trimming and J lost 6 bases, with 13 bases between them. In DNA, the CDR3 is TGCGCCAGCACCGGACAAGCGTCCAATGAGCAGTTCTTC. Translating gives CASTGQASNEQFF.

The chain is built from TRBV4-1 and TRBJ2-3; D not certain. Trimming took off 2 bases at V and 3 bases at J, with 12 bases between the two ends. This CDR3 comprises 15 residues. Per germline, CDR1 MGHRA and CDR2 YSYEKL. The CDR3 spells CASSQLGFRTDTQYF. CDR3 sequence (DNA): TGCGCCAGCAGCCAACTAGGGTTCCGTACAGATACGCAGTATTTT.

This sequence joins TRBV5-1 and TRBJ2-3; TRBD1 aligns across 8 bases. V gave up 0 bases and J gave up 7 bases; unmatched junction bases: 7. Germline CDR1 and CDR2: SGHRS and YFSETQ. The CDR3 covers 15 residues. In DNA form, the CDR3 reads TGCGCCAGCAGCTTGGACGGGACAGGCGGGAATACGCAGTATTTT. It encodes CASSLDGTGGNTQYF.

V and J are TRBV7-8 and TRBJ2-3; weak D call: TRBD2 (5 bases). The CDR3 runs 14 residues. Germline CDR1 reads SGHVS; CDR2 reads FQNEAQ. The V end lost 5 bases, the J end lost 3 bases, and 12 bases lay between the germline ends. For the CDR3, the DNA is TGTGCCAGCAGCCCTCTTACTAGAACAGATACGCAGTATTTT. Translating it yields CASSPLTRTDTQYF.